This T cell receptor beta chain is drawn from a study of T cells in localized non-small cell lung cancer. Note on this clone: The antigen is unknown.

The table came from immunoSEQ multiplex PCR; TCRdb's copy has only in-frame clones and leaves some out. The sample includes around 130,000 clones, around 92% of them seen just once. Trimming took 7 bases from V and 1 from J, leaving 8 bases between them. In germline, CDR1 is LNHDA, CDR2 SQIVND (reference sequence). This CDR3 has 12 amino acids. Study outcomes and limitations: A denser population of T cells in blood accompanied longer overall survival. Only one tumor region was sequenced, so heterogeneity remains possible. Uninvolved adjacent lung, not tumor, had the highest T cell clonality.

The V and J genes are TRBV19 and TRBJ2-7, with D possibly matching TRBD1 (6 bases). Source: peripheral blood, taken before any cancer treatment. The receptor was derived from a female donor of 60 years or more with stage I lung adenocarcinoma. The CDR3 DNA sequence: TGTGCCAGTAAACAGGGATCCTACGAGCAGTACTTC. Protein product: CASKQGSYEQYF.